The entry below gives a single TCR beta chain sequence along with its context. Profiled with immunoSEQ multiplex PCR; TCRdb holds only in-frame clones, not every one. The table records approximately 1,500,000 clones, about 96% of them present only once. These data belong to a study of shared clonotypes between healthy human individuals. Trimming stripped 8 bases from V and 1 base from J, with 7 bases between. This CDR3 is 12 amino acids long. Germline CDR1 and CDR2: ENHRY and SYGVKD. What was sequenced was naive CD4+ T cells sorted from blood. Subset: CD45RA+ positively selected. This TCR was sampled from a man under 40 in good health. This chain connects TRBV10-3 to TRBJ2-3; D tentatively reads TRBD1 or TRBD2 (5 bases each). The CDR3 here is CAIGDGTDTQYF. The CDR3, as DNA: TGTGCCATCGGGGACGGCACAGATACGCAGTATTTT.